This entry concerns a single T cell receptor beta chain. A few counts support this clonotype. Its specific antigen is unknown. Base quality data are lacking; no much larger clone is found one base away. The treatment or condition tag for this specimen amounts to: roughly ten-day PBMC culture with coronavirus spike peptide pools or control peptides (ViraFEST assay). To expand antigen-specific T cells with peptide pools and then pick out the expanded clonotypes through TCR sequencing, the study relied on the ViraFEST assay. The convalescent patients' positive SARS-CoV-2 PCR tests were from March to December 2020, which was before the Alpha, Beta and Delta variants emerged in the United States. Each well held 2 million or so PBMCs cultured in IMDM containing approximately 5% human AB serum and approximately 9.8 IU/ml IL-2, with 10 ug/ml peptide pools added. Half of the culture medium was replaced with fresh IL-2-containing medium on days 3 and 7. CD4+ T cells were isolated after approximately ten days of culture through negative selection using the EasySep CD4+ T cell isolation kit. Ficoll-Paque Plus gradient centrifugation was used to isolate PBMCs from whole blood, and the isolated PBMCs were then either used fresh or cryopreserved at -140C. Culture conditions were generally each tested in triplicate wells.

The data stem from a study of vaccination and CD4 T cells after COVID-19 (dated 2022 in TCRdb). About the study as a whole: Every convalescent patient had a positive nasal swab PCR test for SARS-CoV-2, with mild disease in roughly 10 patients and severe disease in one. Control cultures received a CEFX viral epitope pool as the positive control, an HIV-1 Nef peptide pool as the negative control, or no peptide. In 10 COVID-19 convalescent patients and 4 infection-naive healthy vaccine recipients, the spike-specific CD4+ TCR repertoire before mRNA vaccination was compared with the repertoire after mRNA vaccination. Post-vaccine blood samples were obtained a median of about 70 days after the second vaccine dose, with a range of about 14 to 250 days. Participants got two doses of the Pfizer-BioNTech BNT162b2 vaccine (n=8) or two doses of the Moderna mRNA-1273 vaccine (n=2). The convalescent cohort included six males and four females, with two Hispanic individuals, seven Caucasians, two Asians and one multiracial person. Post-COVID blood samples were collected from convalescent patients a median of around 100 days after diagnosis, with a range of about 35 to 161 days. The cultures were stimulated with overlapping spike peptide pools from SARS-CoV-2 and from the common cold coronaviruses HCoV-NL63, HCoV-OC43 and HCoV-229E.

The library was produced with PCR. DNA from cultured CD4+ T cells was subjected to TCR sequencing with the Oncomine TCR Beta short-read assay at the Johns Hopkins FTIC core. Genomic DNA was extracted from the cultured CD4+ T cells with the QIAamp micro DNA kit. Oncomine TCR Beta libraries made from cultured CD4+ T cells were pooled using unique dual indexes and sequenced on an Illumina iSeq 100. Regarding the original processing steps: Non-productive sequences were removed, and CDR3s that did not start with C, did not end with F or W, or were shorter than 7 amino acids were discarded. The MANAFEST web application was used to identify antigen-specific clonotypes by comparing peptide-stimulated wells against reference wells and other culture wells. To be called positive, a clone needed an FDR below 0.05, an odds ratio above 5, and a productive frequency above 0.1% in at least two of three replicate wells. A clonotype counted as cross-reactive if it showed significant expansion both in the SARS-CoV-2 spike wells and in at least one common cold coronavirus spike condition. Similarity between CDR3 sequences was evaluated in R version 3.6.1 using Levenshtein distances (stringdist) and unrooted phylogenetic trees (ape). TCRdb reprocessed the public reads (quality trimming at Q25 with fastp, clone calling with MiXCR) and kept in-frame beta chains. For every CDR3 protein sequence, its rows merge into one entry that carries the most common genes and DNA. These V and J calls are TCRdb output, not the study's own analysis. Present in this sample are around 20,000 distinct CDR3 sequences, around two fifths of which were seen just once. The top ten constitute approximately 14% of the sample.

Overall study results and their limits: Of the vaccine-specific clones found in convalescent patients, nearly all (304 of 307) were mono-reactive for SARS-CoV-2 spike instead of being cross-reactive with common cold coronaviruses. The study included relatively few convalescent patients and did not analyze early timepoints after natural infection. Among the post-vaccine SARS-CoV-2-reactive clones in convalescent patients, a median around 85% showed up only after vaccination, which suggests vaccine-specific priming. Although the median number of SARS-CoV-2-reactive clonotypes went up from roughly 22 after infection to 38 after vaccination, the increase was not significant.

A distance of 18 bases separates the germline ends of V and J, which lose 8 bases and 2 bases respectively. Including cysteine and phenylalanine, the CDR3 has 15 amino acids. The sequence is cut down to CDR3 DNA, 45 bases in frame from base 1. For CDR1 and CDR2, the germline V gene lists MNHEY and SVGEGT. The receptor was derived from a human donor who had recovered from COVID-19. The sequenced material came from CD4+ T cells from blood, cultured in vitro. This chain is built from TRBV6-2 or TRBV6-3 and TRBJ1-1; the D segment could be TRBD1, given 5 matching bases. The sequence in DNA is TGTGCCAGCCGAAGGGCCCGGGACGGAAACACTGAAGCTTTCTTT. Its translation is CASRRARDGNTEAFF.